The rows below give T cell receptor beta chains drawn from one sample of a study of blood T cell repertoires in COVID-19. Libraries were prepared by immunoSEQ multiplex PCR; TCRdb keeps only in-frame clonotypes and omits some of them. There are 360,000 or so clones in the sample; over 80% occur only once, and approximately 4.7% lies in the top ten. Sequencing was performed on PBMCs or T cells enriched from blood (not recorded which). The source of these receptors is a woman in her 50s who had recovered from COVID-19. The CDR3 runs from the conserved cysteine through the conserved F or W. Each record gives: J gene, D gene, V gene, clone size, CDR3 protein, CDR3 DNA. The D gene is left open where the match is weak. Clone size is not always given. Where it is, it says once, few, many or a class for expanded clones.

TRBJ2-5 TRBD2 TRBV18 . CASTRGGLGISETQYF TGTGCCAGCACGCGGGGAGGGCTAGGAATTTCGGAGACCCAGTACTTC
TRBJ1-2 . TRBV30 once CAWRVQGGYGYTF TGTGCCTGGAGGGTACAGGGTGGCTATGGCTACACCTTC
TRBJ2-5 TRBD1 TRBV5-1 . CASSLWLQQGETQYF TGCGCCAGCAGCTTGTGGTTGCAACAGGGGGAGACCCAGTACTTC
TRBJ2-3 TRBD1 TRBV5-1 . CASSFQGQGSDTQYF TGCGCCAGCAGCTTTCAGGGACAGGGATCAGATACGCAGTATTTT
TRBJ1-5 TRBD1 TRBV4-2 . CASSQEPDRDNQPQHF TGTGCCAGCAGCCAAGAACCGGACAGGGACAATCAGCCCCAGCATTTT
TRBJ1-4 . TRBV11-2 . CASSPGRDFNEKLFF TGTGCCAGCAGCCCCGGCAGGGATTTCAATGAAAAACTGTTTTTT
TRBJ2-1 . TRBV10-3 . CAISVKSNEQFF TGTGCCATCAGCGTCAAGAGCAATGAGCAGTTCTTC
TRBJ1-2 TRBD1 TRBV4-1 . CASSRETGTGNRDGYTF TGCGCCAGCAGCCGAGAAACAGGGACAGGGAATAGGGATGGCTACACCTTC
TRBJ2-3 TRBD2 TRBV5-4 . CASSSAGGADTQYF TGTGCCAGCAGCTCAGCGGGAGGTGCAGATACGCAGTATTTT
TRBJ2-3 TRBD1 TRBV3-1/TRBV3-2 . CASSQITGGADTQYF TGTGCCAGCAGCCAAATTACAGGGGGCGCAGATACGCAGTATTTT
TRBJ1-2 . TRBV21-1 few CASSKGQGDYGYTF TGTGCCAGCAGCAAAGGACAGGGGGACTATGGCTACACCTTC
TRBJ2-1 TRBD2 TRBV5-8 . CASSLDTIAGGSYNEQFF TGTGCCAGCAGCCTGGACACAATAGCGGGGGGCTCCTACAATGAGCAGTTCTTC
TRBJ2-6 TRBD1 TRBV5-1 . CASSLETGGHGANVLTF TGCGCCAGCAGCTTGGAGACAGGGGGCCATGGGGCCAACGTCCTGACTTTC
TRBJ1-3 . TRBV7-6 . CASSYRAGSGNTIYF TGTGCCAGCAGCTACCGAGCGGGCTCTGGAAACACCATATATTTT
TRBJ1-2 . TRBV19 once CASSISGSLYTF TGTGCCAGTAGTATATCCGGTTCCCTCTACACCTTC